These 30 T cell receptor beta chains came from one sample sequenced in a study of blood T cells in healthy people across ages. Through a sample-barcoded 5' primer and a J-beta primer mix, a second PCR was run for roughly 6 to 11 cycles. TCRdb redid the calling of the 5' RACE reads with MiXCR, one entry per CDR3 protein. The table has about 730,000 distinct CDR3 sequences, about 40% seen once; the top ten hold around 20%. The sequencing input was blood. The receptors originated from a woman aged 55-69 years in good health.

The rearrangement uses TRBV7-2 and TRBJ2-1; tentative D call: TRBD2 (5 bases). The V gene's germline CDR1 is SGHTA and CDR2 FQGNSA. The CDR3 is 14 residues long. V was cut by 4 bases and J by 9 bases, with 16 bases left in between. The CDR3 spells CASSSRGDLGEQFF. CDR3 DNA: TGTGCCAGCAGCTCCCGGGGAGACCTGGGTGAGCAGTTCTTC.

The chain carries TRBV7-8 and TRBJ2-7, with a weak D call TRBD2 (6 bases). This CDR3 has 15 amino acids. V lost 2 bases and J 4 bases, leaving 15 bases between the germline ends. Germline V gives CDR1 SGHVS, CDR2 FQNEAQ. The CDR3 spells CASSLRDSPLYEQYF. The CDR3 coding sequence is TGTGCCAGCAGCTTACGGGACTCACCCCTGTACGAGCAGTACTTC.

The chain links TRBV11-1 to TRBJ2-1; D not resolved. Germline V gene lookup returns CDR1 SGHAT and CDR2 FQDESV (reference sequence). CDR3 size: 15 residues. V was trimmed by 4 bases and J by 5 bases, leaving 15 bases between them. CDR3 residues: CASSSTEELHNEQFF. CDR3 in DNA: TGTGCCAGCAGCTCAACAGAGGAACTCCACAATGAGCAGTTCTTC. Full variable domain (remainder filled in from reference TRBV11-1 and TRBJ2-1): EAEVAQSPRYKITEKSQAVAFWCDPISGHATLYWYRQILGQGPELLVQFQDESVVDDSQLPKDRFSAERLKGVDSTLKIQPAELGDSAMYLCASSSTEELHNEQFFGPGTRLTVL.

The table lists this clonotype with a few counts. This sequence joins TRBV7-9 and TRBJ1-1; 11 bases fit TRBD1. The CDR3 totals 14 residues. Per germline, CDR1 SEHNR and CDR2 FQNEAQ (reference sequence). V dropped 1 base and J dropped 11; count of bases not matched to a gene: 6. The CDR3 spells CASSLGWDRGDAFF. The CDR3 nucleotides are TGTGCCAGCAGCTTAGGTTGGGACAGGGGGGACGCTTTCTTT.

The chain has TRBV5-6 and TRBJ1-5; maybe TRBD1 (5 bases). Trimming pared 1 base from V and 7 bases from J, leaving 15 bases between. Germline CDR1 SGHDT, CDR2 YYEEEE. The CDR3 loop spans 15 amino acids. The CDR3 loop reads CASSLWGLYGQPQHF. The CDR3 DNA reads TGTGCCAGCAGCTTGTGGGGGTTGTACGGCCAGCCCCAGCATTTT.

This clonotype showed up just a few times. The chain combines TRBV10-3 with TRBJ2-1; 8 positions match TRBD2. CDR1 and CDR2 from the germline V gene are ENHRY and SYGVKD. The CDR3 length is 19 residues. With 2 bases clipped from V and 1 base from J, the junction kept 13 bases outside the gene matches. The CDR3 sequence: CAISEPPGGTGRSYNEQFF. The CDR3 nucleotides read TGTGCCATCAGTGAGCCCCCGGGGGGGACTGGACGATCCTACAATGAGCAGTTCTTC.

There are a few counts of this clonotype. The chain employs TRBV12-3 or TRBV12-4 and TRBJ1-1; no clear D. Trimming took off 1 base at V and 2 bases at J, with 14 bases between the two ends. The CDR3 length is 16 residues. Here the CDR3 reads CASSLGGWGTNTEAFF. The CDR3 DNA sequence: TGTGCCAGCAGTTTAGGGGGATGGGGAACAAACACTGAAGCTTTCTTT.

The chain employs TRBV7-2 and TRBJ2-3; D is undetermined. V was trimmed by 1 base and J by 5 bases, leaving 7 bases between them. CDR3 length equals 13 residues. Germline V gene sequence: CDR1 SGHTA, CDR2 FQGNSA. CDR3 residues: CASSLVSIDTQYF. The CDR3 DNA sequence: TGTGCCAGCAGCTTAGTTAGTATAGATACGCAGTATTTT.

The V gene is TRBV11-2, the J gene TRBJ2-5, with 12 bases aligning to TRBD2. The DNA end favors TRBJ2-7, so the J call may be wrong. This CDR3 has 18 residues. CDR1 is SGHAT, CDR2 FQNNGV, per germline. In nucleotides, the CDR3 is TGTGCCAGCAGCCCCCGGCTAAGAAGGACTAGCGGGAACTACGAGCAGTACTTC. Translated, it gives CASSPRLRRTSGNYEQYF.

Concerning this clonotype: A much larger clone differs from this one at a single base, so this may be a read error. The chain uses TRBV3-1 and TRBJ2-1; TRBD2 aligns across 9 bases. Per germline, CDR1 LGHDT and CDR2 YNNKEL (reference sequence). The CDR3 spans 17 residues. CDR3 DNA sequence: TGTGCCAGCAGCCAAGACCTGGGGCTAGCGGGATACAATGAGCAGGTCTTC. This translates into CASSQDLGLAGYNEQVF.

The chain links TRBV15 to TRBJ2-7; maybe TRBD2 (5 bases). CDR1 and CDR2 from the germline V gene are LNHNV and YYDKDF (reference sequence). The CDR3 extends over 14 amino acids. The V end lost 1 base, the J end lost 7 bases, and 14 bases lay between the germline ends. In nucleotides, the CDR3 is TGTGCCACCAGCAGAGTAAGCGGAGAGGCTGAGCAGTACTTC. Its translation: CATSRVSGEAEQYF.

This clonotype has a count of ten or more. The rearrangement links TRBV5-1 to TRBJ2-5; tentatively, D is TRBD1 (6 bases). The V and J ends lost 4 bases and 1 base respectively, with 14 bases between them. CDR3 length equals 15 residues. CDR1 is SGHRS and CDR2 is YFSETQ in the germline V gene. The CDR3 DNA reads TGCGCCAGCAGCAGCTCGGGACACCTCCAAGAGACCCAGTACTTC. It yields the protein CASSSSGHLQETQYF.

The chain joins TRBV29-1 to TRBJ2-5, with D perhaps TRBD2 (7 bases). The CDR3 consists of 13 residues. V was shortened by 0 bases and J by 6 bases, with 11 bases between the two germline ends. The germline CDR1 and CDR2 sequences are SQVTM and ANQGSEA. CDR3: CSVEEGGPQTQYF. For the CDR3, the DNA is TGCAGCGTTGAAGAGGGGGGGCCCCAGACCCAGTACTTC.

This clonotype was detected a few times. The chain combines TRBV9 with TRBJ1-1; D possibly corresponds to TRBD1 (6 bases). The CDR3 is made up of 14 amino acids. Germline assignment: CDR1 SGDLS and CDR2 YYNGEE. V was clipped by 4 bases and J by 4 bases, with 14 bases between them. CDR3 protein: CASSQASGATEAFF. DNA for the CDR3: TGTGCCAGCAGCCAAGCATCAGGGGCCACTGAAGCTTTCTTT.

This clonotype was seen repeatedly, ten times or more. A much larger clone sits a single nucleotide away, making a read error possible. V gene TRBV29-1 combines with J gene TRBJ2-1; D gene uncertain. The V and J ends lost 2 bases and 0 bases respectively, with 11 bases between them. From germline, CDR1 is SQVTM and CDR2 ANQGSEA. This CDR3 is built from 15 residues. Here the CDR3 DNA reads TGCAGCGTTGAAATTGGGGATAGCTCCTACAATGAGCAGTTCTTC. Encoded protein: CSVEIGDSSYNEQFF.

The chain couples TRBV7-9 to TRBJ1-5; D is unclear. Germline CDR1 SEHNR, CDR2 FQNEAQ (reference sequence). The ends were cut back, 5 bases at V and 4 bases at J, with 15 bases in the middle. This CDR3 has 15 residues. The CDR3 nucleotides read TGTGCCAGCAGCCCGGGAGGGTTGGGTAATCAGCCCCAGCATTTT. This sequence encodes CASSPGGLGNQPQHF.

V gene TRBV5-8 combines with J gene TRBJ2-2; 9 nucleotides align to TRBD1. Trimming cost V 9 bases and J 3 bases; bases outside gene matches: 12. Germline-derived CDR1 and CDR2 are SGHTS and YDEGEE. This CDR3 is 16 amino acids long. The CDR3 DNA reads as TGTGCCACCACCAGGGGGGACAGGGCGGACACCGGGGAGCTGTTTTTT. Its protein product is CATTRGDRADTGELFF.

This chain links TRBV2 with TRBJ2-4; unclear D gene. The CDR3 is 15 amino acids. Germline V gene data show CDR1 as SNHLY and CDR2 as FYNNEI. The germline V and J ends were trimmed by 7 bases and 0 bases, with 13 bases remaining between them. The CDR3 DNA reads TGTGCCAGCAATCTAGAGACACTAGCCAAAAACATTCAGTACTTC. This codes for CASNLETLAKNIQYF.

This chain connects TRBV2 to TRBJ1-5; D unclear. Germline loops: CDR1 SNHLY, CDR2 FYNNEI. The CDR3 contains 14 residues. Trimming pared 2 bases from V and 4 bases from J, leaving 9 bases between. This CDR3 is CASSESGRNQPQHF. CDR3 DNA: TGTGCCAGCAGTGAAAGTGGAAGGAATCAGCCCCAGCATTTT.

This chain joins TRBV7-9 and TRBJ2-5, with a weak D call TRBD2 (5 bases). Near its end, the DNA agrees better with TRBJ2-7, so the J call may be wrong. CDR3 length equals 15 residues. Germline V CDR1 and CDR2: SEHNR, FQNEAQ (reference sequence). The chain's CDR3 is CASSLDGIALDEQYF. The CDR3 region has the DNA TGTGCCAGCAGCTTAGACGGGATAGCCCTGGACGAGCAGTACTTC.

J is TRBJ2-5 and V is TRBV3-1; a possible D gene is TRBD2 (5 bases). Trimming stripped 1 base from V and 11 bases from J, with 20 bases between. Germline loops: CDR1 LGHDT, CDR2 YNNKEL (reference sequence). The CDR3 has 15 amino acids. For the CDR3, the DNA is TGTGCCAGCAGCCAAGGGGCGACGGGGTCTCATGAGCAGTACTTC. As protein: CASSQGATGSHEQYF.

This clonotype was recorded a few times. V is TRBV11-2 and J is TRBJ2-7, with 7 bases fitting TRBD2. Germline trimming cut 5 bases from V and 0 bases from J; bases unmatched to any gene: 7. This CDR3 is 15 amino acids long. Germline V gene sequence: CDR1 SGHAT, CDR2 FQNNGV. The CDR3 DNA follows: TGTGCCAGCAGCGGGAGCGGGGCGTACTCCTACGAGCAGTACTTC. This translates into CASSGSGAYSYEQYF.

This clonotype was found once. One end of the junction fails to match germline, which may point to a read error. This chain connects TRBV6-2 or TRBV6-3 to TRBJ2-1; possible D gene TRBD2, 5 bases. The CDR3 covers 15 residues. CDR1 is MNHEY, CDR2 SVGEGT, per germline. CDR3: CASSYGRWNYDEQFF. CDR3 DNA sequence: TGTGCCAGCAGTTACGGGAGATGGAACTACGATGAGCAGTTCTTC.

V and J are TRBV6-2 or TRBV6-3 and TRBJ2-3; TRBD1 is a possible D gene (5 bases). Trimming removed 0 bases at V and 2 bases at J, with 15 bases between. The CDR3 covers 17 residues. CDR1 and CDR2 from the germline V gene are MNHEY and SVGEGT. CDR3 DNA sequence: TGTGCCAGCAGTTACTCGGCCAGCTCAGGGCCCACAGATACGCAGTATTTT. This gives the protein CASSYSASSGPTDTQYF.

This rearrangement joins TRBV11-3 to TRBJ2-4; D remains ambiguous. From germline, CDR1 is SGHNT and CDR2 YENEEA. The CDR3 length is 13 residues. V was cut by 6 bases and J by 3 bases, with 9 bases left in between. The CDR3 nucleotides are TGTGCCAGCAGTAAGGGCGGCAAAAACATTCAGTACTTC. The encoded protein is CASSKGGKNIQYF.

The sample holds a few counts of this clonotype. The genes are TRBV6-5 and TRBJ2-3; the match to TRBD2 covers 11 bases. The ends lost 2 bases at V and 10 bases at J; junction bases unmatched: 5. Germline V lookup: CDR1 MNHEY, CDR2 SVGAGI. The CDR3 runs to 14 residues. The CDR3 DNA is TGTGCCAGCAGTTACGGGACTAGCGGACGGGCGCAGTATTTT. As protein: CASSYGTSGRAQYF.

The CDR3 loop is CASSLETSGRAAGELFF. The CDR3 nucleotides are TGCGCCAGCAGCTTGGAGACTAGCGGGAGGGCCGCCGGGGAGCTGTTTTTT. The chain carries TRBV5-1 and TRBJ2-2; 14 bases map to TRBD2. The CDR3 contains 17 residues. With V trimmed by 0 bases and J by 6 bases, 4 bases remained unmatched. The germline V gene encodes CDR1 SGHRS and CDR2 YFSETQ. The whole variable domain, remainder taken from reference TRBV5-1 and TRBJ2-2, is KAGVTQTPRYLIKTRGQQVTLSCSPISGHRSVSWYQQTPGQGLQFLFEYFSETQRNKGNFPGRFSGRQFSNSRSEMNVSTLELGDSALYLCASSLETSGRAAGELFFGEGSRLTVL.

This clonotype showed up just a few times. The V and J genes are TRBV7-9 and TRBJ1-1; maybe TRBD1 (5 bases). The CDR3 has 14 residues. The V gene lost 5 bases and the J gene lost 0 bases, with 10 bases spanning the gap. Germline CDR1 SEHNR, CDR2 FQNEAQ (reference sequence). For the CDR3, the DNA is TGTGCCAGCAGCCCGGGACGGTTGAACACTGAAGCTTTCTTT. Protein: CASSPGRLNTEAFF.

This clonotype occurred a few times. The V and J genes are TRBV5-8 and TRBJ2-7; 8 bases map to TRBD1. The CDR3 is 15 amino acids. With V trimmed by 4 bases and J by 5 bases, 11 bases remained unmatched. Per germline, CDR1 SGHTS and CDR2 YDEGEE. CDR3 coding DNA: TGTGCCAGCAGCCCGACGACGGACAGGGTAGACGAGCAGTACTTC. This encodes CASSPTTDRVDEQYF.

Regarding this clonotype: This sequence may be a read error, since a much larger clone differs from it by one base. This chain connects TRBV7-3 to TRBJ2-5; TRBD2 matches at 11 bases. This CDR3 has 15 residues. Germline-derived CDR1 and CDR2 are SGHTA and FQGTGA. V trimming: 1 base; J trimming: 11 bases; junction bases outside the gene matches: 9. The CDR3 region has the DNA TGTGCCAGCAGCTTAAATAGCGGGGGGGCCCGGGTACAGTACTTC. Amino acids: CASSLNSGGARVQYF.